Listed below are T cell receptor beta chains from one sample, sequenced in a study of T cell responses to AZD1222 COVID-19 vaccine. This table comes from immunoSEQ multiplex PCR, and its TCRdb copy is limited to in-frame clones, with some not included. The data hold 95,000 to 150,000 clones, with around 91% observed a single time. Source: peripheral blood, taken on day 0 of AZD1222 vaccination. The receptor set was obtained from an adult in good health. Both conserved end residues are part of each CDR3. Each record gives: D gene, V gene, J gene, clone size, CDR3 protein, CDR3 DNA. The D gene is left open where the match is weak. Not every row has a clone size; where given, it reads once, few, many or a size class.

NA,TRBV6-6,TRBJ2-2,NA,CASRKGQNTGELFF,TGTGCCAGCAGAAAGGGACAGAACACCGGGGAGCTGTTTTTT
NA,TRBV3-1/TRBV3-2,TRBJ1-2,NA,CASSPEDSRGYTF,TGTGCCAGCAGCCCAGAGGACAGCAGAGGCTACACCTTC
NA,TRBV29-1,TRBJ1-3,NA,CSTSGPGNTIYF,TGCAGCACCTCTGGCCCCGGAAACACCATATATTTT
NA,TRBV5-1,TRBJ1-1,NA,CASSSPTEEAFF,TGCGCCAGCAGCTCGCCGACAGAGGAAGCTTTCTTT
TRBD1,TRBV5-5,TRBJ1-4,NA,CASSFLQGADEKLFF,TGTGCCAGCAGCTTTTTACAGGGGGCTGACGAAAAACTGTTTTTT
TRBD1,TRBV5-4,TRBJ1-1,NA,CASSDGTGGVSTEAFF,TGTGCCAGCAGCGACGGGACAGGGGGCGTAAGCACTGAAGCTTTCTTT
NA,TRBV19,TRBJ1-6,NA,CASSPGSSYNSPLHF,TGTGCCAGTAGTCCAGGGAGCTCCTATAATTCACCCCTCCACTTT
NA,TRBV9,TRBJ2-5,once,CASSPPSNQETQYF,TGTGCCAGCAGCCCCCCGAGTAACCAAGAGACCCAGTACTTC
NA,TRBV7-3,TRBJ2-7,NA,CASSLGGASYEQYF,TGTGCCAGCAGCTTAGGCGGGGCCTCCTACGAGCAGTACTTC
NA,TRBV24-1,TRBJ2-2,NA,CATSGGHTGELFF,TGTGCCACCAGTGGGGGGCACACCGGGGAGCTGTTTTTT
NA,TRBV12-3/TRBV12-4,TRBJ1-2,NA,CASSFGRENGYTF,TGTGCCAGCAGTTTTGGCAGGGAGAATGGCTACACCTTC
NA,TRBV7-2,TRBJ1-3,NA,CASSLRTVSGNTIYF,TGTGCCAGCAGCCTCCGGACAGTCTCTGGAAACACCATATATTTT
NA,TRBV28,TRBJ1-6,NA,CASSLVWEGGNSPLHF,TGTGCCAGCAGTTTAGTGTGGGAGGGCGGCAATTCACCCCTCCACTTT
NA,TRBV12-5,TRBJ1-1,NA,CASGSSPGNTEAFF,TGTGCTAGTGGTTCTTCCCCTGGGAACACTGAAGCTTTCTTT
NA,TRBV5-3,TRBJ1-1,NA,CARSIADRTRLAHTEAFF,TGTGCCAGAAGCATAGCTGACCGTACACGACTGGCACACACTGAAGCTTTCTTT
TRBD2,TRBV2,TRBJ2-2,NA,CASSGLAPGELFF,TGTGCCAGCAGTGGACTAGCGCCCGGGGAGCTGTTTTTT
TRBD2,TRBV7-2,TRBJ2-3,NA,CASSSGLAGARRYF,TGTGCCAGCAGCTCGGGACTAGCGGGAGCTCGACGGTATTTT
NA,TRBV3-1/TRBV3-2,TRBJ2-3,NA,CASSYRGTDTQYF,TGTGCCAGCAGTTACAGGGGCACAGATACGCAGTATTTT
NA,TRBV29-1,TRBJ2-1,NA,CSVGWGAVVSNEQFF,TGCAGCGTTGGCTGGGGCGCAGTCGTCTCCAATGAGCAGTTCTTC
NA,TRBV20-1,TRBJ2-1,NA,CSARSNEQFF,TGCAGTGCTAGATCCAATGAGCAGTTCTTC
NA,TRBV28,TRBJ1-4,once,CASSTPSRGEKLFF,TGTGCCAGCAGCACCCCCTCTCGGGGCGAAAAACTGTTTTTT
NA,TRBV9,TRBJ1-2,NA,CASSLGGTNYGYTF,TGTGCCAGCAGCCTCGGGGGGACTAACTATGGCTACACCTTC
NA,TRBV7-2,TRBJ2-2,once,CASSLTQNTGELFF,TGTGCCAGCAGCTTGACTCAGAACACCGGGGAGCTGTTTTTT
TRBD1,TRBV4-1,TRBJ2-7,once,CASSHPGTGADEQYF,TGCGCCAGCAGCCATCCCGGGACAGGGGCGGATGAGCAGTACTTC
NA,TRBV11-2,TRBJ1-6,NA,CASSLGPAGDSPLHF,TGTGCCAGCAGCTTAGGTCCGGCAGGAGATTCACCCCTCCACTTT
TRBD1,TRBV6-5,TRBJ1-6,NA,CACRQGPSPLHF,TGTGCCTGCCGACAGGGTCCTTCACCCCTCCACTTT
TRBD1,TRBV7-3,TRBJ1-2,NA,CASSSGQGYGYTF,TGTGCCAGCAGCAGTGGACAGGGATACGGCTACACCTTC
NA,TRBV5-1,TRBJ1-1,NA,CASSLASGQLNTEAFF,TGCGCCAGCAGCTTGGCCAGTGGCCAGCTAAACACTGAAGCTTTCTTT
TRBD1,TRBV11-2,TRBJ1-4,NA,CASSYLRTGGTEKLFF,TGTGCCAGCAGCTATTTGAGGACAGGGGGCACCGAAAAACTGTTTTTT
NA,TRBV7-2,TRBJ1-2,NA,CASSPWDRRGYTF,TGTGCCAGCAGCCCATGGGATCGTCGTGGCTACACCTTC
NA,TRBV30,TRBJ2-7,NA,CAWADTDYEQYF,TGTGCCTGGGCGGACACAGACTACGAGCAGTACTTC
NA,TRBV14,TRBJ2-5,once,CASSRASEETQYF,TGTGCCAGCAGCCGGGCATCCGAAGAGACCCAGTACTTC
NA,TRBV19,TRBJ1-4,once,CARSTGLATNEKLFF,TGTGCCCGTTCAACAGGGTTAGCAACTAATGAAAAACTGTTTTTT
NA,TRBV27,TRBJ1-5,NA,CASSREPRQPQHF,TGTGCCAGCAGTCGAGAGCCTCGTCAGCCCCAGCATTTT
NA,TRBV6-5,TRBJ1-3,NA,CASRALLGTGNTIYF,TGTGCCAGCAGGGCCCTATTGGGGACTGGAAACACCATATATTTT
NA,TRBV5-4,TRBJ2-7,once,CASSFARGTYEQYF,TGTGCCAGCAGCTTCGCCAGGGGAACCTACGAGCAGTACTTC
NA,TRBV7-2,TRBJ1-5,NA,CASSVDSIQPQHF,TGTGCCAGCAGCGTCGACTCAATTCAGCCCCAGCATTTT
NA,TRBV12-3/TRBV12-4,TRBJ2-3,NA,CASGDLTDTQYF,TGTGCCAGCGGTGACCTCACAGATACGCAGTATTTT
NA,TRBV29-1,TRBJ1-4,NA,CSVVWHNNEKLFF,TGCAGCGTTGTGTGGCACAATAATGAAAAACTGTTTTTT
NA,TRBV19,TRBJ1-4,NA,CASSRFAQTNEKLFF,TGTGCCAGTAGCCGTTTTGCCCAAACTAATGAAAAACTGTTTTTT
NA,TRBV5-8,TRBJ2-7,NA,CASSLDSQQYF,TGTGCCAGCAGCTTGGACAGTCAGCAGTACTTC
NA,TRBV5-4,TRBJ1-1,NA,CASSDRAAEAFF,TGTGCCAGCAGCGATAGGGCGGCTGAAGCTTTCTTT
NA,TRBV2,TRBJ2-5,NA,CASSGLQETQYF,TGTGCCAGCAGTGGACTCCAAGAGACCCAGTACTTC
TRBD2,TRBV7-3,TRBJ2-3,NA,CASGPHQRGSTDTQYF,TGTGCCAGCGGTCCCCATCAGCGGGGGTCCACAGATACGCAGTATTTT
TRBD2,TRBV5-6,TRBJ2-5,NA,CASSWISGEETQYF,TGTGCCAGCAGCTGGATTAGCGGGGAAGAGACCCAGTACTTC
NA,TRBV6-5,TRBJ1-3,NA,CASSYSSGITGNTIYF,TGTGCCAGCAGTTACTCGAGTGGCATTACTGGAAACACCATATATTTT
TRBD1,TRBV6-2/TRBV6-3,TRBJ1-5,NA,CASSYPTGVVGQPQHF,TGTGCCAGCAGTTACCCTACAGGGGTGGTCGGACAGCCCCAGCATTTT
TRBD2,TRBV10-3,TRBJ2-1,once,CAISGLAEYNEQFF,TGTGCCATCTCCGGACTAGCGGAATACAATGAGCAGTTCTTC
NA,TRBV2,TRBJ1-3,NA,CASKFLASGNTIYF,TGTGCCAGCAAATTCCTCGCGTCTGGAAACACCATATATTTT
NA,TRBV5-1,TRBJ2-1,NA,CASSSGGYNEQFF,TGCGCCAGCAGTTCCGGAGGCTACAATGAGCAGTTCTTC